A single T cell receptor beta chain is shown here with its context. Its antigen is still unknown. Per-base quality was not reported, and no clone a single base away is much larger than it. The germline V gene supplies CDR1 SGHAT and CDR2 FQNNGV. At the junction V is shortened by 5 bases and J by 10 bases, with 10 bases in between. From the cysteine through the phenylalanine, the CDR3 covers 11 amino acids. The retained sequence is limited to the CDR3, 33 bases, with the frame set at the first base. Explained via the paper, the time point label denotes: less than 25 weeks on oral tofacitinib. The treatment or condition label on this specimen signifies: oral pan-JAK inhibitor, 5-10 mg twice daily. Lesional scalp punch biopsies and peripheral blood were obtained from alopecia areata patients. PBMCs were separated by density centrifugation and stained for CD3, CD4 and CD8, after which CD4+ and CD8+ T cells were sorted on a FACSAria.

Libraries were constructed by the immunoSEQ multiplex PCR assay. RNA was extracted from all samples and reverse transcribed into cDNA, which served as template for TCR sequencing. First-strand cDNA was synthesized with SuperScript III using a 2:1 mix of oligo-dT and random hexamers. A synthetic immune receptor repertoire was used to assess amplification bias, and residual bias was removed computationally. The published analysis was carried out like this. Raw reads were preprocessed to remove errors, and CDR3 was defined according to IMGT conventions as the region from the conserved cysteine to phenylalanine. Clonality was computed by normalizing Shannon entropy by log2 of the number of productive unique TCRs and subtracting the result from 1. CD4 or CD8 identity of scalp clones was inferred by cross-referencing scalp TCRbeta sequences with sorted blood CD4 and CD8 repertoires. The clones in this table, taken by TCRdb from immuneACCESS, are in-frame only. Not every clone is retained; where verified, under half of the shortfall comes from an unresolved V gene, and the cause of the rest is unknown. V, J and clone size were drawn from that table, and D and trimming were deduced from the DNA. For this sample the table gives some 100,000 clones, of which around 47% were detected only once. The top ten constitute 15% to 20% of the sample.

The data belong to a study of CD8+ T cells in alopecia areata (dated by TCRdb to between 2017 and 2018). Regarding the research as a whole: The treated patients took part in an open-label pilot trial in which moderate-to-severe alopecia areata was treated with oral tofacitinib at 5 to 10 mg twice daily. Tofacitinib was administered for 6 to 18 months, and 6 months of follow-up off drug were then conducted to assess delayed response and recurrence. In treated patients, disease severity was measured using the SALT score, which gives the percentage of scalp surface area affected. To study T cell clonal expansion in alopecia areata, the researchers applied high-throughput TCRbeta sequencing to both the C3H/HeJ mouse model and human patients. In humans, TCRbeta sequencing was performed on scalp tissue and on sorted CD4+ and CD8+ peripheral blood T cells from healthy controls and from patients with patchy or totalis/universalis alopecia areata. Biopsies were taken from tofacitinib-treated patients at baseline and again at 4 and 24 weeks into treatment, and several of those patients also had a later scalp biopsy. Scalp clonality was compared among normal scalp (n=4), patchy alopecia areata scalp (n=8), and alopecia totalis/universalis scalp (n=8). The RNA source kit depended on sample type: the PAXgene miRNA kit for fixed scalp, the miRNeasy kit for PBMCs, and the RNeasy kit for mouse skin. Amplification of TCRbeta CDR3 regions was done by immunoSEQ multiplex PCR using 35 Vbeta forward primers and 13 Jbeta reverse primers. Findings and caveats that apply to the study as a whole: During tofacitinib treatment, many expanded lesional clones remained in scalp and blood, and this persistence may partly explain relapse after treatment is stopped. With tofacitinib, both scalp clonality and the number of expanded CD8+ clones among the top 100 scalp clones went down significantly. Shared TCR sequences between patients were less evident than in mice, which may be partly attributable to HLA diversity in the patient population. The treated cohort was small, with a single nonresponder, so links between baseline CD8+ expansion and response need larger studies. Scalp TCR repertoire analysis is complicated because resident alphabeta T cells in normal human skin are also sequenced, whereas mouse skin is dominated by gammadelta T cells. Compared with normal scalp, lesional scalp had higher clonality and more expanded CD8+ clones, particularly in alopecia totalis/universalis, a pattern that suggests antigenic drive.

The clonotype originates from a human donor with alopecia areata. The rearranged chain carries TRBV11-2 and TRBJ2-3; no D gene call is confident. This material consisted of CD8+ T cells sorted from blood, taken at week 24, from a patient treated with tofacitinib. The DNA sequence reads TGTGCCAGCAGCCGCCTAGTTCCGCAGTATTTT. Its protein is CASSRLVPQYF. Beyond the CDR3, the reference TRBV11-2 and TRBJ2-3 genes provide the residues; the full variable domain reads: EAGVAQSPRYKIIEKRQSVAFWCNPISGHATLYWYQQILGQGPKLLIQFQNNGVVDDSQLPKDRFSAERLKGVDSTLKIQPAKLEDSAVYLCASSRLVPQYFGPGTRLTVL.